Below, 13 T cell receptor beta chains from the same sample are listed, as sequenced in a study of cytomegalovirus exposure and HLA in healthy donors. The PCR contained 60 Vbeta and 13 Jbeta primers. The table came from immunoSEQ multiplex PCR; TCRdb's copy has only in-frame clones and leaves some out. The sample lists 100,000 to 150,000 clones, around four fifths occurring once. Sequencing input: PBMCs. These receptors all stem from a male donor in good health and CMV-seronegative.

The chain employs TRBV27 and TRBJ2-2; D call uncertain. This CDR3 comprises 15 residues. Germline lookup yields CDR1 MNHEY and CDR2 SMNVEV (reference sequence). Trimming stripped 5 bases from V and 3 bases from J, with 13 bases between. DNA for the CDR3: TGTGCCAGCAGTGAGATGTACAGTGACACCGGGGAGCTGTTTTTT. This gives the protein CASSEMYSDTGELFF.

The V and J genes are TRBV11-2 and TRBJ2-7; TRBD2 is a possible D gene (7 bases). The CDR3 contains 15 residues. Deletions cut 1 base from V and 2 bases from J, with 12 bases between. Germline loops: CDR1 SGHAT, CDR2 FQNNGV. The CDR3 protein is CASSLAGGPAYEQYF. CDR3 bases: TGTGCCAGCAGCTTAGCGGGGGGCCCCGCCTACGAGCAGTACTTC.

The chain is built from TRBV6-5 and TRBJ1-1; D may be TRBD1 (5 bases). Trimming stripped 0 bases from V and 11 bases from J, with 10 bases between. The CDR3 is 12 residues long. Germline-derived CDR1 and CDR2 are MNHEY and SVGAGI. The CDR3 coding sequence is TGTGCCAGCAGTTACTCGGGGGGTGAGGCTTTCTTT. Encoded protein: CASSYSGGEAFF.

The chain joins TRBV11-3 to TRBJ2-1; perhaps TRBD2 as D (6 bases). The CDR3 spans 16 residues. V was shortened by 0 bases and J by 9 bases, with 18 bases between the two germline ends. From germline, CDR1 is SGHNT and CDR2 YENEEA. The CDR3, as DNA: TGTGCCAGCAGCTTAGACGGCAGGAGGGTGCAGGGTGAGCAGTTCTTC. This codes for CASSLDGRRVQGEQFF.

J is TRBJ2-3 and V is TRBV28, with 8 bases aligning to TRBD2. The CDR3 extends over 17 amino acids. V shed 5 bases, J shed 0 bases, and the junction held 10 bases outside the gene matches. Germline assignment: CDR1 MDHEN and CDR2 SYDVKM. The CDR3 region is CASSLAGLSTSTDTQYF. CDR3 sequence (DNA): TGTGCCAGCAGTCTAGCGGGCCTATCGACTAGCACAGATACGCAGTATTTT.

The CDR3 DNA reads as TGCATTTCCGGGGGGAGGAACATTCAGTACTTC. Residues: CISGGRNIQYF. V is TRBV29-1 and J is TRBJ2-4; 7 bases align to TRBD2. The V gene's germline CDR1 is SQVTM and CDR2 ANQGSEA. The length of the CDR3 is 11 residues.

This clone has more than one count but fewer than ten. The chain carries TRBV19 and TRBJ1-3, with 10 bases identical to TRBD1. The germline gives CDR1 LNHDA, CDR2 SQIVND (reference sequence). The CDR3 is made up of 15 amino acids. The trim removed 7 bases at V and 8 bases at J, leaving 11 bases unmatched. The CDR3 spells CASIPSGTGAHTIYF. The CDR3 nucleotides read TGTGCCAGTATTCCATCGGGGACAGGGGCCCACACCATATATTTT.

The V and J genes are TRBV5-1 and TRBJ2-7; 16 positions agree with TRBD2. The ends lost 4 bases at V and 2 bases at J; junction bases unmatched: 6. The CDR3 runs to 17 residues. Germline V CDR1 and CDR2: SGHRS, YFSETQ. The CDR3 region has the DNA TGCGCCAGCAGCCCGGGACTAGCGGGAGGGCCGGCCTACGAGCAGTACTTC. Amino acids: CASSPGLAGGPAYEQYF. The complete variable domain, with remaining parts taken from reference TRBV5-1 and TRBJ2-7, reads KAGVTQTPRYLIKTRGQQVTLSCSPISGHRSVSWYQQTPGQGLQFLFEYFSETQRNKGNFPGRFSGRQFSNSRSEMNVSTLELGDSALYLCASSPGLAGGPAYEQYFGPGTRLTVT.

The chain combines TRBV23-1 with TRBJ2-3, with 7 bases identical to TRBD1. TRBV23-1 is sorted into the ORF group, with uncertain function. This CDR3 contains 15 residues. The V gene end was trimmed by 0 bases and the J gene end by 0 bases; junction bases not matched to a gene: 0. CDR3 in DNA: TGCGCCAGCAGTCAATCGGGACAGAGCACAGATACGCAGTATTTT. As protein: CASSQSGQSTDTQYF.

This clone was detected once. The chain uses TRBV19 and TRBJ1-4; D is undetermined. Germline V CDR1 and CDR2: LNHDA, SQIVND (reference sequence). Trimming took 6 bases from V and 3 from J, leaving 11 bases between them. The CDR3 sequence is 14 residues long. Here the CDR3 reads CASRGSRANEKLFF. CDR3 DNA: TGTGCCAGTAGAGGTTCGAGGGCTAATGAAAAACTGTTTTTT.

The V gene is TRBV2, the J gene TRBJ1-5; 8 nucleotides align to TRBD1. The length of the CDR3 is 16 residues. The J segment lost 1 base and the V segment lost 4 bases, leaving 6 bases of the junction unmatched. Germline V gene data show CDR1 as SNHLY and CDR2 as FYNNEI. The CDR3 sequence is CASSAGTGGSNQPQHF. The DNA of the CDR3 is TGTGCCAGCAGTGCCGGAACAGGGGGAAGCAATCAGCCCCAGCATTTT.

The chain couples TRBV9 to TRBJ2-5, with 7 bases matching TRBD2. V shed 0 bases and J 5 bases; nucleotides not matched to a gene: 4. Per the germline V gene, CDR1 is SGDLS and CDR2 is YYNGEE. This CDR3 comprises 14 residues. The CDR3 loop reads CASSVETSEETQYF. CDR3 coding DNA: TGTGCCAGCAGCGTAGAAACTAGCGAGGAGACCCAGTACTTC. The whole variable domain, filled in from reference TRBV9 and TRBJ2-5, reads DSGVTQTPKHLITATGQRVTLRCSPRSGDLSVYWYQQSLDQGLQFLIQYYNGEERAKGNILERFSAQQFPDLHSELNLSSLELGDSALYFCASSVETSEETQYFGPGTRLLVL.

The genes are TRBV6-5 and TRBJ2-2, with a possible D match to TRBD1 (6 bases). Germline V gene lookup returns CDR1 MNHEY and CDR2 SVGAGI. The CDR3 contains 14 residues. The ends were cut back, 0 bases at V and 7 bases at J, with 9 bases in the middle. The CDR3, as DNA: TGTGCCAGCAGTTACTCTGGGGGCGTCGGGGAGCTGTTTTTT. This encodes CASSYSGGVGELFF.